This entry concerns a single T cell receptor beta chain. Its matching antigen is unknown. The PCR contained 60 Vbeta and 13 Jbeta primers. Only in-frame clones appear in the TCRdb table, and some are missing; sequencing was by immunoSEQ multiplex PCR. The sample includes 80,000 to 130,000 clones, 65% to 75% of them seen just once. This entry comes from a study of cytomegalovirus exposure and HLA in healthy donors. Study findings and constraints: Testing in vitro showed three CMV-associated chains specific for CMV antigens. Information on immune exposure was restricted to one variable (CMV serostatus). Overall, under 200 TCR beta chains were annotated as cytomegalovirus-associated. Among donors in an Asian-associated ancestry cluster, a later analysis reportedly found fewer N-insertions than the roughly 680-donor mean.

The length of the CDR3 is 16 residues. Deletions cut 2 bases from V and 6 bases from J, with 18 bases between. The germline CDR1 and CDR2 sequences are SGHDT and YYEEEE. This TCR was recovered from a woman between 18 and 29 years old in good health and CMV-seropositive. V is TRBV5-6 and J is TRBJ2-1, with D possibly matching TRBD2 (7 bases). Sequenced sample: PBMCs. For the CDR3, the DNA is TGTGCCAGCAGCTTCCTTCTGCGGGGGCGGTTCAATGAGCAGTTCTTC. The encoded protein is CASSFLLRGRFNEQFF.